The 21 T cell receptor beta chains given below trace back to one sample, sequenced in a study of graft-versus-host responses after intestinal transplantation. Clones were sequenced by immunoSEQ multiplex PCR, and TCRdb holds only the in-frame ones, with some missing. Among 35,000 to 45,000 clones listed, 94% were seen once. Antigen specificity for these receptors is unknown. The material sequenced was unstimulated CD4+ T cells sorted from spleen or lymph node cells, taken before transplant. All receptors come from a human donor who was the organ donor for an intestinal transplant.

The rearrangement joins TRBV7-9 to TRBJ2-6; the match to TRBD1 covers 7 bases. Germline V lookup: CDR1 SEHNR, CDR2 FQNEAQ (reference sequence). CDR3 length: 16 residues. V gave up 6 bases and J gave up 0 bases; unmatched junction bases: 5. The CDR3 is CASSGQAGSGANVLTF. The CDR3, as DNA: TGTGCCAGCAGTGGACAGGCCGGCTCTGGGGCCAACGTCCTGACTTTC.

The chain uses TRBV6-6 and TRBJ2-7; 8 bases align to TRBD1. The V and J ends lost 5 bases and 4 bases, in that order; junction bases with no gene match: 1. Germline CDR1 is MNHNY and CDR2 is SVGAGI (reference sequence). The CDR3 loop spans 12 amino acids. In DNA form, the CDR3 reads TGTGCCAGCAGTCGACAGGGGTACGAGCAGTACTTC. This codes for CASSRQGYEQYF.

The J gene is TRBJ1-1, the V gene TRBV6-1; no firm D call. Trimming cost V 3 bases and J 10 bases, with 9 bases left between them. The CDR3 has 11 residues. CDR1 is MNHNS, CDR2 SASEGT, per germline. The CDR3 DNA reads TGTGCCAGCAGTGAGGGAGCGGCAGCTTTCTTT. Protein product: CASSEGAAAFF.

The chain joins TRBV7-9 to TRBJ2-3, with TRBD2 identical over 12 bases. J lost 2 bases, V lost 5 bases, and 5 bases had no gene match. The germline CDR1 and CDR2 sequences are SEHNR and FQNEAQ (reference sequence). CDR3 length equals 16 residues. CDR3 bases: TGTGCCAGCAGCCCCGGACTAGCGGGGTTCACAGATACGCAGTATTTT. Translating gives CASSPGLAGFTDTQYF.

This chain links TRBV27 with TRBJ2-6, with TRBD1 matching over 10 bases. V lost 6 bases, J lost 0 bases, and 5 bases stayed unmatched. Germline CDR1 is MNHEY and CDR2 is SMNVEV (reference sequence). The length of the CDR3 is 17 residues. The CDR3 region has the DNA TGTGCCAGCAGACGGACAGGGGGGATCTCTGGGGCCAACGTCCTGACTTTC. Its translation: CASRRTGGISGANVLTF.

The V gene is TRBV5-4, the J gene TRBJ2-7, with TRBD2 identical over 11 bases. V lost 4 bases, J lost 0 bases, and 9 bases stayed unmatched. Looked up from germline, CDR1 is SGHNT and CDR2 is YYREEE (reference sequence). The CDR3 is 17 amino acids. The DNA of the CDR3 is TGTGCCAGCAGCCCCGGGACTAGCGGAAACCCCTCCTACGAGCAGTACTTC. This gives the protein CASSPGTSGNPSYEQYF.

This chain uses TRBV6-1 with TRBJ2-1; D may be TRBD2 (7 bases). CDR3 length equals 14 residues. Trimming took off 7 bases at V and 4 bases at J, with 14 bases between the two ends. Per germline, CDR1 MNHNS and CDR2 SASEGT. The CDR3 spells CASTRGARYNEQFF. For the CDR3, the DNA is TGTGCCAGCACCCGGGGGGCCAGATACAATGAGCAGTTCTTC.

V and J are TRBV6-5 and TRBJ2-6, with D uncertain. Trimming shortened V by 5 bases and J by 0 bases, and 8 bases separated the two germline ends. The CDR3 sequence is 15 residues long. CDR1 and CDR2 (germline): MNHEY, SVGAGI. CDR3 residues: CASSQDRSGANVLTF. As DNA, the CDR3 is TGTGCCAGCAGTCAGGACCGCTCTGGGGCCAACGTCCTGACTTTC.

Only one count was recorded for this clone. The CDR3 DNA sequence: TGCAGCGTTGGCAGGTTCCAAGAGACCCAGTACTTC. Its protein is CSVGRFQETQYF. The chain recombines TRBV29-1 with TRBJ2-5, with unresolved D. The CDR3 covers 12 residues. Trimming left V 4 bases short and J 1 base short, with 7 bases between. The germline V gene encodes CDR1 SQVTM and CDR2 ANQGSEA.

V usage is TRBV27 and J usage is TRBJ2-3; TRBD2 agrees at 7 bases. Losses at the gene ends were 5 bases for V and 6 bases for J; bases not matched to a gene: 5. The CDR3 extends over 13 amino acids. Looked up from germline, CDR1 is MNHEY and CDR2 is SMNVEV (reference sequence). In DNA, the CDR3 is TGTGCCAGCAGTCCCGGGGGGAGGGATACGCAGTATTTT. Translated: CASSPGGRDTQYF.

The chain is built from TRBV7-2 and TRBJ2-7; 8 nucleotides line up with TRBD2. The CDR3 spans 15 residues. Germline CDR1 SGHTA, CDR2 FQGNSA. With V trimmed by 5 bases and J by 7 bases, 13 bases remained unmatched. CDR3 coding DNA: TGTGCCAGCAGCCTGAAACCGGGACTAGTGGGTGAGCAGTACTTC. The encoded protein is CASSLKPGLVGEQYF. Variable domain in full (rest from reference TRBV7-2 and TRBJ2-7): GAGVSQSPSNKVTEKGKDVELRCDPISGHTALYWYRQSLGQGLEFLIYFQGNSAPDKSGLPSDRFSAERTGGSVSTLTIQRTQQEDSAVYLCASSLKPGLVGEQYFGPGTRLTVT.

This sequence joins TRBV4-2 and TRBJ2-7; 8 bases map to TRBD1. Germline CDR1 and CDR2: LGHNA and YNFKEQ. J was trimmed by 6 bases and V by 3 bases; bases with no gene match: 4. CDR3 length equals 13 residues. CDR3 DNA sequence: TGTGCCAGCAGCCACGGACAGGGCAGCGAGCAGTACTTC. Its protein product is CASSHGQGSEQYF.

The chain carries TRBV6-1 and TRBJ2-3, with 14 bases fitting TRBD2. CDR1 and CDR2 (germline): MNHNS, SASEGT. This CDR3 contains 16 residues. The ends lost 4 bases at V and 5 bases at J; junction bases unmatched: 5. CDR3: CASSGGLAGVGDTQYF. The CDR3, as DNA: TGTGCCAGCAGTGGGGGACTAGCGGGGGTGGGAGATACGCAGTATTTT.

This clone was seen only once. The CDR3 sequence is CASSLQADPYNSPLHF. The CDR3 nucleotides are TGTGCCAGCTCATTACAGGCGGACCCTTATAATTCACCCCTCCACTTT. The rearrangement links TRBV18 to TRBJ1-6, with D possibly matching TRBD1 (5 bases). This CDR3 contains 16 residues. Germline V lookup: CDR1 KGHSH, CDR2 LQKENI. The V end lost 5 bases, the J end lost 4 bases, and 15 bases lay between the germline ends.

V and J are TRBV6-5 and TRBJ1-4; D remains ambiguous. This CDR3 has 15 residues. Germline V gene data show CDR1 as MNHEY and CDR2 as SVGAGI. Trimming shortened V by 6 bases and J by 5 bases, and 16 bases separated the two germline ends. CDR3: CASSTAAVTNEKLFF. The DNA of the CDR3 is TGTGCCAGCAGCACAGCAGCGGTCACAAATGAAAAACTGTTTTTT.

The chain joins TRBV5-5 to TRBJ2-7; TRBD2 aligns across 8 bases. Per the germline V gene, CDR1 is SGHKS and CDR2 is YYEKEE (reference sequence). The CDR3 is 14 amino acids. V shed 2 bases, J shed 4 bases, and the junction held 5 bases outside the gene matches. The CDR3 protein is CASSFRTGGYEQYF. The CDR3 coding sequence is TGTGCCAGCAGCTTTAGGACGGGAGGGTACGAGCAGTACTTC.

This sequence joins TRBV15 and TRBJ1-4; D unclear. The V end lost 3 bases, the J end lost 5 bases, and 13 bases lay between the germline ends. Germline CDR1 LNHNV, CDR2 YYDKDF (reference sequence). This CDR3 is built from 15 residues. CDR3: CATSSLGRQNEKLFF. The DNA for the CDR3 is TGTGCCACCAGCAGCTTGGGCAGGCAAAATGAAAAACTGTTTTTT.

The count of this clone is one. Here the CDR3 reads CASTEGRQGWKTQYF. The DNA of the CDR3 is TGTGCCAGCACCGAGGGGCGCCAGGGCTGGAAGACCCAGTACTTC. The rearrangement joins TRBV2 to TRBJ2-5; D tentatively reads TRBD1 or TRBD2 (5 bases each). The V gene's germline CDR1 is SNHLY and CDR2 FYNNEI. V lost 7 bases to trimming and J lost 6 bases, with 21 bases between them. The CDR3 loop spans 15 amino acids.

The V call is TRBV7-8, the J call TRBJ2-3; D is perhaps TRBD2 (5 bases). Germline V gives CDR1 SGHVS, CDR2 FQNEAQ. With 5 bases removed from V and 2 bases from J, the gap between germline ends came to 20 bases. The CDR3 runs 17 residues. The CDR3: CASSPWRGRSLTDTQYF. CDR3 DNA: TGTGCCAGCAGCCCCTGGAGAGGGCGTAGTCTCACAGATACGCAGTATTTT.

This chain uses TRBV5-8 with TRBJ1-2; D gene uncertain. This CDR3 comprises 15 residues. V lost 0 bases to trimming and J lost 2 bases, with 11 bases between them. The germline gives CDR1 SGHTS, CDR2 YDEGEE. CDR3 coding DNA: TGTGCCAGCAGCTTGGATCGGACCGAAAACTATGGCTACACCTTC. As protein: CASSLDRTENYGYTF.

The CDR3 protein is CASSITGPGGNQPQHF. The CDR3 DNA follows: TGTGCCAGTAGTATAACCGGACCTGGGGGCAATCAGCCCCAGCATTTT. The chain is built from TRBV19 and TRBJ1-5; the D is unclear. The V end was cut by 2 bases, the J end by 2 bases, with 13 bases between. This CDR3 spans 16 amino acids. Germline V lookup: CDR1 LNHDA, CDR2 SQIVND (reference sequence). The full variable domain, in which reference TRBV19 and TRBJ1-5 provide the parts outside the CDR3, is DGGITQSPKYLFRKEGQNVTLSCEQNLNHDAMYWYRQDPGQGLRLIYYSQIVNDFQKGDIAEGYSVSREKKESFPLTVTSAQKNPTAFYLCASSITGPGGNQPQHFGDGTRLSIL.